Presented here are 2 T cell receptor beta chains from one specimen sequenced in a study of T cells in localized non-small cell lung cancer. Repertoires were generated with immunoSEQ multiplex PCR, while TCRdb's copy carries only in-frame clones and drops some. The table records approximately 3,200 clones, about 29% of them present only once. The source was lung tumor tissue, collected before any cancer treatment. These receptors came from a man aged 35-75 years with stage I lung adenocarcinoma.

This rearrangement joins TRBV11-3 to TRBJ1-2; 10 bases fit TRBD1. Looked up from germline, CDR1 is SGHNT and CDR2 is YENEEA. The CDR3 spans 16 residues. With V trimmed by 6 bases and J by 5 bases, 12 bases remained unmatched. For the CDR3, the DNA is TGTGCCAGCAGTGACCTTACTGGGACAGGGGCATATGGCTACACCTTC. This encodes CASSDLTGTGAYGYTF.

This sequence joins TRBV9 and TRBJ2-1; D gene unclear. V gave up 0 bases and J gave up 3 bases, with 4 bases separating them. The length of the CDR3 is 13 residues. CDR1 and CDR2 from the germline V gene are SGDLS and YYNGEE. The CDR3 nucleotides are TGTGCCAGCAGCGTAGGCGACTACAATGAGCAGTTCTTC. Translated: CASSVGDYNEQFF.